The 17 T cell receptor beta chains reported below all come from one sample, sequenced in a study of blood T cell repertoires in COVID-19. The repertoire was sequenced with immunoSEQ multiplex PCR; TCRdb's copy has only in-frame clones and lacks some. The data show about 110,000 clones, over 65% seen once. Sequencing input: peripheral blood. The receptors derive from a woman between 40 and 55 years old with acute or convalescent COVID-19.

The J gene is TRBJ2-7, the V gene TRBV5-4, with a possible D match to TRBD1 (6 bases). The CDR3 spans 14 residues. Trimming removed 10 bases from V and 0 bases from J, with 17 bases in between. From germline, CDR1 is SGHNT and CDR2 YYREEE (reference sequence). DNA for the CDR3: TGTGCCGGGCGAGACAGGCCTCTCTCCTACGAGCAGTACTTC. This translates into CAGRDRPLSYEQYF.

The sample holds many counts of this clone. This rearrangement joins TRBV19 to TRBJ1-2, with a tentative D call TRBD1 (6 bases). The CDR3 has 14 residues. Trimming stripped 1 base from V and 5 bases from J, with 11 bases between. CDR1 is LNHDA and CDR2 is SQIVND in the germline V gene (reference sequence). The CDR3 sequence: CASSIAGDQYGYTF. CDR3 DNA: TGTGCCAGTAGTATAGCAGGGGATCAGTATGGCTACACCTTC.

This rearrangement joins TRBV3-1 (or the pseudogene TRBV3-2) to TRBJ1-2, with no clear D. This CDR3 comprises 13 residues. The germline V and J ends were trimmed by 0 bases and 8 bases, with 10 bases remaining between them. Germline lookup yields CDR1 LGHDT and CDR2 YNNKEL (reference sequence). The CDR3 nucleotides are TGTGCCAGCAGCCAAGAGGCACGGGGAGGCTACACCTTC. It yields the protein CASSQEARGGYTF.

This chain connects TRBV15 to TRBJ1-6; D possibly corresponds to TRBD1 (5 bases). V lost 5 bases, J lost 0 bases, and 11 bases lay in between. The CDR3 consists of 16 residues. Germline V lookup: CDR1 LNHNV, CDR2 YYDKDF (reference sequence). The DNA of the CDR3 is TGTGCCACCAGCTATGGACATTTCTCCTATAATTCACCCCTCCACTTT. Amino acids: CATSYGHFSYNSPLHF.

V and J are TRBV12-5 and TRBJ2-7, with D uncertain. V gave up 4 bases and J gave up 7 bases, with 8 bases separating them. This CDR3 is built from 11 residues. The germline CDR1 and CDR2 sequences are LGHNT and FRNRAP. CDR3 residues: CASGSPVEQYF. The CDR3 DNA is TGTGCTAGTGGTTCCCCCGTTGAGCAGTACTTC.

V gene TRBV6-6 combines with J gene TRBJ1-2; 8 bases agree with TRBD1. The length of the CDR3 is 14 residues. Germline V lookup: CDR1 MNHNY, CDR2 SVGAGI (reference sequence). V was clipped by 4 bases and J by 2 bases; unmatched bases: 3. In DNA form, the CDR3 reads TGTGCCAGCAGTTTGGGACAGGCGAACTATGGCTACACCTTC. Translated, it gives CASSLGQANYGYTF.

The CDR3 DNA sequence: TGTGCCAGCAGCTTAGGACAGATAGGCACAGATACGCAGTATTTT. Amino acids: CASSLGQIGTDTQYF. The V and J genes are TRBV5-4 and TRBJ2-3, with D tentatively TRBD1 (6 bases). Germline loops: CDR1 SGHNT, CDR2 YYREEE (reference sequence). The CDR3 spans 15 residues. Trimming shortened V by 2 bases and J by 1 base, and 11 bases separated the two germline ends.

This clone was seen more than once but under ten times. The DNA of the CDR3 is TGCGCCAGCAGCCAGCCTCCCGGGACAGGGGTCGATCTAGCCAAAAACATTCAGTACTTC. Protein product: CASSQPPGTGVDLAKNIQYF. The rearrangement links TRBV5-1 to TRBJ2-4; 10 nucleotides align to TRBD1. This CDR3 has 20 residues. J gave up 0 bases and V 4 bases, and 16 bases lay outside the gene matches. Germline CDR1 SGHRS, CDR2 YFSETQ.

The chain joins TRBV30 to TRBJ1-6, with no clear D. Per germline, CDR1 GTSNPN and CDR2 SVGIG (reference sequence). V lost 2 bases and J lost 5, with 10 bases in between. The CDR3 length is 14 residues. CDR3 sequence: CAWSSETNNSPLHF. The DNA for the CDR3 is TGTGCCTGGAGTTCGGAGACGAATAATTCACCCCTCCACTTT.

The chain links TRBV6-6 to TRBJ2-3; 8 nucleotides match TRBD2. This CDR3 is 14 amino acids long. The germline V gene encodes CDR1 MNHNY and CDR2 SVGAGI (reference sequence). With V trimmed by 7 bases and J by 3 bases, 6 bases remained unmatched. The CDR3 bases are TGTGCCAGCAAAACGGGGGGGGTAACAGATACGCAGTATTTT. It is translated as CASKTGGVTDTQYF.

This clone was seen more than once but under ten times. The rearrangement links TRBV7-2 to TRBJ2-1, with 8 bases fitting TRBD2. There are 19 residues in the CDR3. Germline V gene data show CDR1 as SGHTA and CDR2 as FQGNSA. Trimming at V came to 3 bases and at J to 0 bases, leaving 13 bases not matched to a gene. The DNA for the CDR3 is TGTGCCAGCAGCTTCGGCATGGGTAGCGGGATGATCTCCTACAATGAGCAGTTCTTC. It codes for CASSFGMGSGMISYNEQFF.

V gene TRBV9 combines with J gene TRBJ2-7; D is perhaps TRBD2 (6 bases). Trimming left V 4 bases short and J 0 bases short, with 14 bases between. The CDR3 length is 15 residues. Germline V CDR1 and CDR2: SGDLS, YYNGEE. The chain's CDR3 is CASSPGSGGSYEQYF. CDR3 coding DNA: TGTGCCAGCAGCCCAGGCTCCGGGGGCTCCTACGAGCAGTACTTC.

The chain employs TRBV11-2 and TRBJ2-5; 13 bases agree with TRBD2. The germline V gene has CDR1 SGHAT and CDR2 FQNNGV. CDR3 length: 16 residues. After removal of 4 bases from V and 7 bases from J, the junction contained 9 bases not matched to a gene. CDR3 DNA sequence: TGTGCCAGCAGCTCCGGGACTAGCGGGGCCAGAGGGACCCAGTACTTC. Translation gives CASSSGTSGARGTQYF.

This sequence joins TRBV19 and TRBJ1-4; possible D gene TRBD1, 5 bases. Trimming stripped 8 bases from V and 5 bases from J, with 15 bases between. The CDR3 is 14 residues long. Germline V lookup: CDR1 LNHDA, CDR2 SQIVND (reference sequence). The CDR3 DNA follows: TGTGCCAGTTCCCCCGGCAGGGTGAATGAAAAACTGTTTTTT. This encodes CASSPGRVNEKLFF.

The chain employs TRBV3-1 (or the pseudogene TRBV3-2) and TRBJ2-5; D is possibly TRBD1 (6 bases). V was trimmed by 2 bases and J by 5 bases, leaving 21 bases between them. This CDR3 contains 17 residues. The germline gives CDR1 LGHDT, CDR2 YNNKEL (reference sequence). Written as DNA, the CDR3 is TGTGCCAGCAGCCAATTACCCCCGGGACACATCAGGGAGACCCAGTACTTC. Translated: CASSQLPPGHIRETQYF.

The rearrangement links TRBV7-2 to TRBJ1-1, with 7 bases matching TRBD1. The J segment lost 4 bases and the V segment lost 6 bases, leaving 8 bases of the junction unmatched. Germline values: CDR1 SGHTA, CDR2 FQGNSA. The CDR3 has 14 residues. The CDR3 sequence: CASSYTGASTEAFF. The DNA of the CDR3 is TGTGCCAGCAGTTATACAGGGGCGAGCACTGAAGCTTTCTTT.

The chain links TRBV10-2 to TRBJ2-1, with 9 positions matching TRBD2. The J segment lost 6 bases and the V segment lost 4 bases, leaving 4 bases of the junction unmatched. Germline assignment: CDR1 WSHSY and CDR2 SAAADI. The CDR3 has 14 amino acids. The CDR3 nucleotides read TGCGCCAGCAGTGTTAGCGGGGGCCTCAATGAGCAGTTCTTC. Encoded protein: CASSVSGGLNEQFF.